A single sample is the source of the 14 T cell receptor beta chains below, sequenced in a study of blood T cell repertoires in COVID-19. TCRdb keeps only in-frame clones here, not all; method: immunoSEQ multiplex PCR. Among about 160,000 clones listed, 80% to 85% were seen once. The sample comprised PBMCs or T cells enriched from blood (not recorded which). The source of these receptors is a woman aged 45-60 years who had recovered from COVID-19.

The J gene is TRBJ2-7, the V gene TRBV10-2; the match to TRBD1 covers 12 bases. Germline V gene data show CDR1 as WSHSY and CDR2 as SAAADI. This CDR3 is built from 19 residues. Trimming removed 5 bases from V and 4 bases from J; junction bases left unmatched: 18. In nucleotides, the CDR3 is TGCGCCAGCAGTTCTCCCTCCGGGGACAGGGGGCTTCGGTTATACGAGCAGTACTTC. Its protein is CASSSPSGDRGLRLYEQYF.

This chain joins TRBV28 and TRBJ1-4, with TRBD1 matching 9 bases. V lost 6 bases and J lost 8; bases outside the gene matches: 10. Germline-derived CDR1 and CDR2 are MDHEN and SYDVKM. The CDR3 length is 15 residues. Here the CDR3 reads CASRGQGGLGEKLFF. CDR3 in DNA: TGTGCCAGCAGGGGACAGGGTGGTTTAGGGGAAAAACTGTTTTTT. Filled out from reference TRBV28 and TRBJ1-4, the complete variable domain reads DVKVTQSSRYLVKRTGEKVFLECVQDMDHENMFWYRQDPGLGLRLIYFSYDVKMKEKGDIPEGYSVSREKKERFSLILESASTNQTSMYLCASRGQGGLGEKLFFGSGTQLSVL.

The chain is built from TRBV4-1 and TRBJ2-7; possible D gene TRBD1, 5 bases. Trimming removed 2 bases from V and 0 bases from J, with 14 bases in between. Germline V CDR1 and CDR2: MGHRA, YSYEKL. The CDR3 extends over 16 amino acids. The CDR3 here is CASSQPGSSGSYEQYF. Written as DNA, the CDR3 is TGCGCCAGCAGCCAACCAGGGTCCTCGGGCTCCTACGAGCAGTACTTC.

The genes are TRBV4-3 and TRBJ2-1; TRBD1 matches at 7 bases. CDR1 LGHNA and CDR2 YSLEER come from the germline V gene. The CDR3 is 16 residues long. After removal of 1 base from V and 11 bases from J, the junction contained 14 bases not matched to a gene. The CDR3 coding sequence is TGCGCCAGCAGCCAAGGTAAACAGGGGATAGGAAGACAGCAGTTCTTC. Amino acid sequence: CASSQGKQGIGRQQFF.

This clone showed up just a few times. This rearrangement joins TRBV7-9 to TRBJ1-3; a weak D match, TRBD1 (5 bases). Trimming stripped 2 bases from V and 0 bases from J, with 8 bases between. Germline V lookup: CDR1 SEHNR, CDR2 FQNEAQ (reference sequence). CDR3 length: 15 amino acids. The CDR3 nucleotides are TGTGCCAGCAGCTTAAAGGGGTCCTCTGGAAACACCATATATTTT. The encoded protein is CASSLKGSSGNTIYF.

The V gene is TRBV4-2, the J gene TRBJ2-7; 10 bases are a match to TRBD2. Germline CDR1 reads LGHNA; CDR2 reads YNFKEQ. V gave up 3 bases and J gave up 2 bases; unmatched junction bases: 4. CDR3 length equals 15 residues. The CDR3: CASSQGLASPYEQYF. The CDR3 DNA reads as TGTGCCAGCAGCCAGGGACTAGCGAGCCCCTACGAGCAGTACTTC.

The chain links TRBV3-1 (or the pseudogene TRBV3-2) to TRBJ2-2, with D hard to call. In germline, CDR1 is LGHDT, CDR2 YNNKEL (reference sequence). V was clipped by 1 base and J by 3 bases, with 9 bases between them. The length of the CDR3 is 15 residues. CDR3 protein: CASSQVPTYTGELFF. CDR3 nucleotides: TGTGCCAGCAGCCAAGTCCCGACATACACCGGGGAGCTGTTTTTT.

The rearrangement uses TRBV18 and TRBJ1-1; D remains ambiguous. The CDR3 totals 14 residues. The V end was cut by 5 bases, the J end by 3 bases, with 13 bases between. CDR1 KGHSH and CDR2 LQKENI come from the germline V gene. CDR3 protein: CASSFSQRDTEAFF. Written as DNA, the CDR3 is TGTGCCAGCTCATTTTCCCAACGGGACACTGAAGCTTTCTTT.

This rearrangement joins TRBV6-5 to TRBJ1-5; D remains unclear. This CDR3 has 14 residues. Germline V gene sequence: CDR1 MNHEY, CDR2 SVGAGI. Trimming took 8 bases from V and 0 from J, leaving 11 bases between them. This chain's CDR3 is CASGGRDSNQPQHF. CDR3 sequence (DNA): TGTGCCAGCGGAGGACGGGATAGCAATCAGCCCCAGCATTTT.

The chain uses TRBV10-3 and TRBJ1-2; a possible D gene is TRBD1 (5 bases). Germline CDR1 is ENHRY and CDR2 is SYGVKD. The CDR3 has 14 amino acids. V was clipped by 4 bases and J by 4 bases, with 13 bases between them. The DNA for the CDR3 is TGTGCCATCAGTGGTACGGGGGTCGGCTATGGCTACACCTTC. It encodes CAISGTGVGYGYTF.

Notes on this clone: This sample includes further DNA sequences coding for the same CDR3. The chain links TRBV19 to TRBJ1-4; TRBD1 might be the D (5 bases). This CDR3 is 13 amino acids long. Germline values: CDR1 LNHDA, CDR2 SQIVND (reference sequence). V was trimmed by 7 bases and J by 4 bases, leaving 10 bases between them. CDR3 sequence reads: CASTGQGNEKLFF. CDR3 sequence (DNA): TGTGCCAGTACGGGCCAGGGTAATGAAAAACTGTTTTTT.

This clone was picked up one time. This sequence joins TRBV9 and TRBJ2-6; D ambiguous. Germline V gene sequence: CDR1 SGDLS, CDR2 YYNGEE. The CDR3 sequence is 16 residues long. Trimming took off 4 bases at V and 2 bases at J, with 13 bases between the two ends. Written as DNA, the CDR3 is TGTGCCAGCAGCTCACTGACGGGTACTGGGGCCAACGTCCTGACTTTC. Protein sequence: CASSSLTGTGANVLTF.

A few counts support this clone. The rearrangement uses TRBV10-3 and TRBJ1-1, with a possible D match to TRBD1 (6 bases). V dropped 0 bases and J dropped 4 bases, with 18 bases sitting between them. The CDR3 is 17 amino acids. Per the germline V gene, CDR1 is ENHRY and CDR2 is SYGVKD. The CDR3 bases are TGTGCCATCAGTGAGTCGAAGAAGGGGGTTAGATCCACTGAAGCTTTCTTT. Protein: CAISESKKGVRSTEAFF.

This clone was seen only once. The rearrangement joins TRBV21-1 to TRBJ1-2. TRBV21-1 is classified as a pseudogene. The CDR3 is 12 amino acids. The CDR3 is CASSKDRDGYTF. DNA for the CDR3: TGTGCCAGCAGCAAAGATCGGGATGGCTACACCTTC.